Shown below are 15 T cell receptor beta chains from a single sample sequenced in a study of blood T cell repertoires in COVID-19. The repertoire was sequenced with immunoSEQ multiplex PCR; TCRdb's copy has only in-frame clones and lacks some. The sample carries around 100,000 clones, more than 85% recorded once. Material for sequencing was peripheral blood. Receptors were obtained from a man over 45 with active or convalescent COVID-19.

The rearrangement uses TRBV19 and TRBJ2-2; 12 positions agree with TRBD2. The junction had 5 bases not matched to a gene; V was cut back by 1 base and J by 2 bases. The CDR3 extends over 18 amino acids. CDR1 and CDR2 (germline): LNHDA, SQIVND (reference sequence). Here the CDR3 DNA reads TGTGCCAGTAGTATAGGACTAGCGGGGGCCCTTAACACCGGGGAGCTGTTTTTT. It translates to CASSIGLAGALNTGELFF.

The rearrangement uses TRBV9 and TRBJ1-2; 11 nucleotides match TRBD1. V was clipped by 0 bases and J by 8 bases; unmatched bases: 3. The CDR3 consists of 14 residues. The germline CDR1 and CDR2 sequences are SGDLS and YYNGEE. The CDR3 here is CASSVGTGGLGYTF. CDR3 sequence (DNA): TGTGCCAGCAGCGTAGGGACAGGGGGCCTCGGCTACACCTTC.

The chain links TRBV5-1 to TRBJ1-5; a weak D match, TRBD1 (5 bases). Germline CDR1 reads SGHRS; CDR2 reads YFSETQ. The CDR3 is made up of 15 amino acids. V lost 0 bases to trimming and J lost 5 bases, with 12 bases between them. The CDR3: CASSLAGQGDQPQHF. In DNA, the CDR3 is TGCGCCAGCAGCTTGGCCGGGCAGGGCGATCAGCCCCAGCATTTT.

The V gene is TRBV24-1, the J gene TRBJ2-1, with 7 bases fitting TRBD1. With 4 bases clipped from V and 11 bases from J, the junction kept 7 bases outside the gene matches. There are 13 residues in the CDR3. Germline lookup yields CDR1 KGHDR and CDR2 SFDVKD. CDR3 in DNA: TGTGCCACCAGTGACTACAGGGGACCTCAGCAGTTCTTC. Amino acids: CATSDYRGPQQFF.

This clone was picked up a small number of times. The V call is TRBV5-4, the J call TRBJ2-5; TRBD2 might be the D (5 bases). V shed 0 bases and J shed 4 bases, with 10 bases lying between them. Germline V gene lookup returns CDR1 SGHNT and CDR2 YYREEE (reference sequence). The CDR3 is 14 residues long. The CDR3 DNA sequence: TGTGCCAGCAGCTTGGTCGGGGTAGGAGAGACCCAGTACTTC. Amino acids: CASSLVGVGETQYF.

This clone was observed a single time. J is TRBJ2-5 and V is TRBV27, with D perhaps TRBD2 (5 bases). CDR1 and CDR2 from the germline V gene are MNHEY and SMNVEV (reference sequence). This CDR3 is built from 14 residues. Trimming stripped 6 bases from V and 5 bases from J, with 16 bases between. CDR3: CASRGELKSETQYF. Written as DNA, the CDR3 is TGTGCCAGCAGGGGAGAATTGAAATCGGAGACCCAGTACTTC.

This clone has a single count. The J gene is TRBJ2-7, the V gene TRBV18; 8 nucleotides align to TRBD1. CDR1 is KGHSH and CDR2 is LQKENI in the germline V gene. V was pared by 0 bases and J by 6 bases, with 4 bases of the junction left unmatched. There are 14 residues in the CDR3. The CDR3 is CASSPPGQASEQYV. The CDR3 region has the DNA TGTGCCAGCTCACCACCGGGACAGGCTAGCGAGCAGTACGTC.

The rearrangement uses TRBV5-5 and TRBJ1-6; no clear D gene. Trimming stripped 5 bases from V and 9 bases from J, with 15 bases between. In germline, CDR1 is SGHKS, CDR2 YYEKEE (reference sequence). There are 14 residues in the CDR3. CDR3 DNA: TGTGCCAGCAGGAATACTCCCTCCGGTTCACCCCTCCACTTT. Protein: CASRNTPSGSPLHF.

The rearrangement links TRBV5-1 to TRBJ2-5; 7 bases are shared with TRBD2. The CDR3 loop spans 15 amino acids. Germline CDR1 SGHRS, CDR2 YFSETQ. With 6 bases clipped from V and 5 bases from J, the junction kept 13 bases outside the gene matches. In DNA form, the CDR3 reads TGCGCCAGCAACCTAGACGGACTAGAACGTGAGACCCAGTACTTC. This translates into CASNLDGLERETQYF.

The rearrangement uses TRBV2 and TRBJ2-7; TRBD2 agrees at 7 bases. CDR1 and CDR2 from the germline V gene are SNHLY and FYNNEI. V was clipped by 0 bases and J by 4 bases; unmatched bases: 3. This CDR3 comprises 14 residues. The CDR3 bases are TGTGCCAGCAGTGAAGCGGGGGGGTCTTACGAGCAGTACGTC. Protein product: CASSEAGGSYEQYV.

The chain couples TRBV11-2 to TRBJ2-5, with a tentative D call TRBD2 (7 bases). CDR1 is SGHAT and CDR2 is FQNNGV in the germline V gene. V gave up 1 base and J gave up 4 bases, with 10 bases separating them. This CDR3 comprises 14 residues. The CDR3 region is CASSLGGGRETQYF. The CDR3 DNA sequence: TGTGCCAGCAGCTTAGGGGGGGGCAGAGAGACCCAGTACTTC.

CDR3 sequence reads: CASSSTVLTASSYNSPLHF. The CDR3 nucleotides are TGTGCCAGCAGCTCCACAGTGTTGACAGCAAGCTCCTATAATTCACCCCTCCACTTT. The chain couples TRBV5-5 to TRBJ1-6; TRBD1 is a possible D gene (5 bases). The V end lost 3 bases, the J end lost 0 bases, and 19 bases lay between the germline ends. The CDR3 has 19 residues. The germline gives CDR1 SGHKS, CDR2 YYEKEE (reference sequence). Variable domain in full (rest from reference TRBV5-5 and TRBJ1-6): DAGVTQSPTHLIKTRGQQVTLRCSPISGHKSVSWYQQVLGQGPQFIFQYYEKEERGRGNFPDRFSARQFPNYSSELNVNALLLGDSALYLCASSSTVLTASSYNSPLHFGNGTRLTVT.

The CDR3 nucleotides read TGTGCCAGTAGACGGAAAATATCGGGAGCCTCCTATGGCTACACCTTC. This gives the protein CASRRKISGASYGYTF. The chain uses TRBV19 and TRBJ1-2; D gene ambiguous. Germline V gene sequence: CDR1 LNHDA, CDR2 SQIVND (reference sequence). V was cut by 6 bases and J by 4 bases, with 21 bases left in between. This CDR3 spans 16 amino acids.

This chain links TRBV11-2 with TRBJ1-1; 9 nucleotides agree with TRBD1. The CDR3 contains 15 residues. Per germline, CDR1 SGHAT and CDR2 FQNNGV. The junction had 4 bases not matched to a gene; V was cut back by 4 bases and J by 1 base. CDR3: CASSSDRGENTEAFF. Written as DNA, the CDR3 is TGTGCCAGCAGCTCCGACAGGGGGGAGAACACTGAAGCTTTCTTT.

The genes are TRBV18 and TRBJ2-7, with D maybe TRBD2 (6 bases). The CDR3 has 15 amino acids. The germline V gene has CDR1 KGHSH and CDR2 LQKENI. V lost 3 bases and J lost 0, with 12 bases in between. CDR3 loop: CASSPGAGSSYEQYF. The DNA for the CDR3 is TGTGCCAGCTCACCCGGGGCGGGGAGCTCCTACGAGCAGTACTTC. Combining the CDR3 with reference TRBV18 and TRBJ2-7 gives the whole variable domain NAGVMQNPRHLVRRRGQEARLRCSPMKGHSHVYWYRQLPEEGLKFMVYLQKENIIDESGMPKERFSAEFPKEGPSILRIQQVVRGDSAAYFCASSPGAGSSYEQYFGPGTRLTVT.